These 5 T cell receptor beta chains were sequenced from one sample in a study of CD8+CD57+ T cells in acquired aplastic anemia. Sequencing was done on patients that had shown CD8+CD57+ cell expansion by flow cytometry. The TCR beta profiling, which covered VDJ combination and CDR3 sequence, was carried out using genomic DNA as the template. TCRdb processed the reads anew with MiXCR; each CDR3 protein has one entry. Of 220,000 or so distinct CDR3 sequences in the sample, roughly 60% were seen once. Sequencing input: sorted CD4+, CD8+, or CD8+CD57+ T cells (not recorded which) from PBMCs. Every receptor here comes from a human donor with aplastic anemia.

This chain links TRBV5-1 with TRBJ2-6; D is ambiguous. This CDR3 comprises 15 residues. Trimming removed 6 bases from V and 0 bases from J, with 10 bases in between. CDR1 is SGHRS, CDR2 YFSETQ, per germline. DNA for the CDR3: TGCGCCAGCACTAGTATGGCCTCTGGGGCCAACGTCCTGACTTTC. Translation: CASTSMASGANVLTF.

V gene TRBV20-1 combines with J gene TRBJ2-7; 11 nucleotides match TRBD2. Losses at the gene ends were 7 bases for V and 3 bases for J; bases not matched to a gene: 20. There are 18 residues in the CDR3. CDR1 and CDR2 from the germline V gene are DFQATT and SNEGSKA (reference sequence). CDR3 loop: CSGATGGWTSGLGYEQYF. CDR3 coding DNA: TGCAGTGGTGCGACAGGTGGTTGGACTAGCGGGCTTGGCTACGAGCAGTACTTC.

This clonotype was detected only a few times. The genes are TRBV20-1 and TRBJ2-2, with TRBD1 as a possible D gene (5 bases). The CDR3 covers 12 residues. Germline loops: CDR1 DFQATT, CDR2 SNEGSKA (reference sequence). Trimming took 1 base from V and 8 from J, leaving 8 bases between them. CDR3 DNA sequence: TGCAGTGCTAGAGCAGGGCCTGGGGAGCTGTTTTTT. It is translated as CSARAGPGELFF.

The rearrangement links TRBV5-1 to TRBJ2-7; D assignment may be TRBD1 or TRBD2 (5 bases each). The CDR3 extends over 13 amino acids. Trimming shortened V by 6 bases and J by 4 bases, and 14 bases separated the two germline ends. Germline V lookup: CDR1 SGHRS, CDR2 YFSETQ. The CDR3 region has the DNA TGCGCCAGCAACCGGGACGGAAGTTACGAGCAGTACTTC. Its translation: CASNRDGSYEQYF.

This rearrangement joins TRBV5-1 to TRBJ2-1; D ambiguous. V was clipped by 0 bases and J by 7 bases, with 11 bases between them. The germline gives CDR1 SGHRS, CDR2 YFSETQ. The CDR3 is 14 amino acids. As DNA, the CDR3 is TGCGCCAGCAGCTTGGCGCCAGGCTCTAATGAGCAGTTCTTC. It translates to CASSLAPGSNEQFF.